Listed below are T cell receptor beta chains from one sample, sequenced in a study of early T cells in non-severe SARS-CoV-2 infection. MiXCR, run by TCRdb on the 5' RACE reads, gives a single entry per CDR3 protein. Among some 71,000 distinct CDR3 sequences, roughly 10% were seen once, and the ten largest hold roughly 16%. This specimen consisted of whole blood, obtained at baseline. The receptor set was obtained from an adult who was a healthcare worker with PCR-confirmed SARS-CoV-2 infection or an uninfected control (not recorded which). CDR3s leave out the opening cysteine and the closing phenylalanine or tryptophan. Fields, in order: D gene, J gene, V gene, CDR3 protein. The D gene is left open where the match is weak.

D: -; J: TRBJ2-7; V: TRBV6-2/TRBV6-3; CDR3: ASTFTRPTGEQY
D: TRBD1; J: TRBJ2-3; V: TRBV5-5; CDR3: ASSLRLDRGRDTQY
D: -; J: TRBJ1-5; V: TRBV25-1; CDR3: ASSPGGRGNQPQH
D: -; J: TRBJ1-3; V: TRBV20-1; CDR3: SARDRVAGNTIY
D: -; J: TRBJ2-6; V: TRBV12-3/TRBV12-4; CDR3: ASSLRAGLSGANVLT
D: -; J: TRBJ2-4; V: TRBV9; CDR3: ASSVSHGTGTKNIQY
D: TRBD2; J: TRBJ2-1; V: TRBV5-1; CDR3: ASSPIAGAYNEQF
D: TRBD1; J: TRBJ1-1; V: TRBV6-6; CDR3: ASTLDRATTEAF
D: TRBD2; J: TRBJ2-7; V: TRBV13; CDR3: ASSSRGAGGYEQY
D: -; J: TRBJ2-3; V: TRBV7-3; CDR3: ASSSQPSGGDTQY
D: TRBD2; J: TRBJ2-1; V: TRBV20-1; CDR3: SASRRASGSLRSYNEQF
D: TRBD2; J: TRBJ2-7; V: TRBV27; CDR3: ASSPGTTPAYEQY
D: TRBD1; J: TRBJ1-4; V: TRBV7-2; CDR3: ASSLGSSTGTAKKLF
D: TRBD1; J: TRBJ2-7; V: TRBV7-6; CDR3: ASSPTRGGQRSSYEQY
D: TRBD2; J: TRBJ2-5; V: TRBV12-3/TRBV12-4; CDR3: ASVPGGREETQY
D: -; J: TRBJ1-4; V: TRBV3-2; CDR3: ASSPGIVSGTGNEKLF
D: TRBD1; J: TRBJ2-7; V: TRBV24-1; CDR3: ATSGGTGDRPYEQY
D: -; J: TRBJ2-5; V: TRBV7-3; CDR3: ASRPSGAGQETQY
D: -; J: TRBJ2-1; V: TRBV6-2/TRBV6-3; CDR3: ASTKGGILEQF
D: -; J: TRBJ2-7; V: TRBV7-9; CDR3: ASSLASGGGQY
D: -; J: TRBJ2-7; V: TRBV18; CDR3: ASDEGPFGYEQY
D: TRBD2; J: TRBJ2-1; V: TRBV4-3; CDR3: ASSQDLASGENEQF
D: -; J: TRBJ2-7; V: TRBV5-1; CDR3: ASSSLGGSGPYEQY
D: -; J: TRBJ2-2; V: TRBV28; CDR3: ASSFYRGGTGELF
D: TRBD2; J: TRBJ2-3; V: TRBV20-1; CDR3: SATTSGSGTDTQY
D: TRBD1; J: TRBJ1-2; V: TRBV6-1; CDR3: ASNQRTGGFNNGYT
D: TRBD2; J: TRBJ2-1; V: TRBV29-1; CDR3: SVVFLAGVYEQF
D: -; J: TRBJ2-7; V: TRBV20-1; CDR3: SASRTGYEQY
D: -; J: TRBJ1-2; V: TRBV5-1; CDR3: ASGPTRTGSFGYT
D: TRBD1; J: TRBJ1-1; V: TRBV12-3/TRBV12-4; CDR3: ASSRQGAGAEAF
D: TRBD1; J: TRBJ2-7; V: TRBV13; CDR3: ASSPRPGQGGYFSYEQY
D: TRBD1; J: TRBJ2-2; V: TRBV7-6; CDR3: ASSFRGHNTGELF
D: -; J: TRBJ1-4; V: TRBV7-9; CDR3: ASRRDMGEKLF
D: TRBD1; J: TRBJ2-7; V: TRBV6-2/TRBV6-3; CDR3: ASSYYRGTYGVQY
D: -; J: TRBJ2-2; V: TRBV4-2; CDR3: ASSRRDGLTGELF
D: -; J: TRBJ1-6; V: TRBV7-6; CDR3: ASSPQGFSSPLH
D: -; J: TRBJ2-7; V: TRBV6-4; CDR3: ARTGGDTAYEQY
D: -; J: TRBJ1-6; V: TRBV12-3/TRBV12-4; CDR3: AIKSSYNSPLH
D: -; J: TRBJ2-4; V: TRBV3-1; CDR3: ASSTDRLAVY
D: -; J: TRBJ1-5; V: TRBV7-9; CDR3: ASSLASSNQPQH